This entry lists 15 T cell receptor beta chains sequenced from one sample in a study of cytomegalovirus exposure and HLA in healthy donors. The PCR employed 60 Vbeta primers together with 13 Jbeta primers. Only in-frame clones appear in the TCRdb table, and some are missing; sequencing was by immunoSEQ multiplex PCR. The table shows fewer than 150,000 clones, with 60% to 80% occurring only once. Material: PBMCs. These receptors all come from a male donor in good health and CMV-seronegative.

The chain combines TRBV2 with TRBJ1-6, with a weak D call TRBD1 (5 bases). The CDR3 has 13 residues. Germline lookup yields CDR1 SNHLY and CDR2 FYNNEI. V lost 8 bases and J lost 8, with 13 bases in between. CDR3 nucleotides: TGTGCCAGCGACAGTCAGTGGGATTCACCCCTCCACTTT. Amino acids: CASDSQWDSPLHF.

The chain has TRBV11-2 and TRBJ1-3; the D is unclear. Trimming took off 3 bases at V and 4 bases at J, with 4 bases between the two ends. This CDR3 is 12 amino acids long. Germline CDR1 reads SGHAT; CDR2 reads FQNNGV. As DNA, the CDR3 is TGTGCCAGCAGCTTGACAGGAAACACCATATATTTT. Its protein product is CASSLTGNTIYF.

The chain joins TRBV18 to TRBJ1-5; possible D gene TRBD1, 5 bases. The CDR3 runs 17 residues. Per germline, CDR1 KGHSH and CDR2 LQKENI. Trimming took 3 bases from V and 3 from J, leaving 18 bases between them. The CDR3 loop reads CASSPAGGDVYNQPQHF. As DNA, the CDR3 is TGTGCCAGCTCACCGGCTGGGGGGGACGTCTACAATCAGCCCCAGCATTTT.

This rearrangement joins TRBV4-3 to TRBJ1-1; D is possibly TRBD1 (6 bases). Germline CDR1 LGHNA, CDR2 YSLEER. This CDR3 is built from 14 residues. The V and J ends lost 1 base and 4 bases respectively, with 10 bases between them. As DNA, the CDR3 is TGCGCCAGCAGCCAAGTGGGGGGGGCCACTGAAGCTTTCTTT. As protein: CASSQVGGATEAFF.

This clone has more than one count but fewer than ten. The V call is TRBV6-4, the J call TRBJ1-1, with D possibly TRBD1 on 6 matching bases. Germline V gene data show CDR1 as MRHNA and CDR2 as SNTAGT. CDR3 length: 13 amino acids. Deletions cut 5 bases from V and 5 bases from J, with 12 bases between. CDR3 in DNA: TGTGCCAGCAGTCAGGGGCTCAGGACTGAAGCTTTCTTT. Translating it yields CASSQGLRTEAFF.

The chain joins TRBV27 to TRBJ2-3; D call uncertain. Germline V lookup: CDR1 MNHEY, CDR2 SMNVEV (reference sequence). V was clipped by 6 bases and J by 5 bases, with 9 bases between them. This CDR3 contains 12 residues. The CDR3 coding sequence is TGTGCCAGCAGATCTCGAGGAGATACGCAGTATTTT. Amino acid sequence: CASRSRGDTQYF.

This clone was observed a handful of times. This chain connects TRBV4-1 to TRBJ2-7, with 11 bases matching TRBD2. The germline V gene encodes CDR1 MGHRA and CDR2 YSYEKL. V was clipped by 2 bases and J by 0 bases; unmatched bases: 3. This CDR3 region has 16 residues. As DNA, the CDR3 is TGCGCCAGCAGCCAATCTAGCGGGGGGCCCTCCTACGAGCAGTACTTC. It specifies CASSQSSGGPSYEQYF.

The chain is built from TRBV4-3 and TRBJ1-1; D uncertain. The CDR3 covers 15 residues. CDR1 and CDR2 (germline): LGHNA, YSLEER. The germline V and J ends were trimmed by 0 bases and 0 bases, with 8 bases remaining between them. The CDR3 sequence: CASSQESHLNTEAFF. In DNA form, the CDR3 reads TGCGCCAGCAGCCAAGAATCACACCTGAACACTGAAGCTTTCTTT.

The CDR3 DNA reads TGTGCCAGCAGCTCCAATAGCGGGCCCCAAGAGACCCAGTACTTC. Protein sequence: CASSSNSGPQETQYF. The rearrangement uses TRBV7-9 and TRBJ2-5; TRBD2 agrees at 7 bases. CDR1 and CDR2 from the germline V gene are SEHNR and FQNEAQ (reference sequence). The V gene end was trimmed by 4 bases and the J gene end by 1 base; junction bases not matched to a gene: 6. The CDR3 consists of 15 residues. The variable domain in full, with the rest retrieved from reference TRBV7-9 and TRBJ2-5, is DTGVSQNPRHKITKRGQNVTFRCDPISEHNRLYWYRQTLGQGPEFLTYFQNEAQLEKSRLLSDRFSAERPKGSFSTLEIQRTEQGDSAMYLCASSSNSGPQETQYFGPGTRLLVL.

The chain couples TRBV27 to TRBJ1-2; 7 bases are a match to TRBD1. Per germline, CDR1 MNHEY and CDR2 SMNVEV (reference sequence). The CDR3 runs to 12 residues. The V gene end was trimmed by 5 bases and the J gene end by 6 bases; junction bases not matched to a gene: 3. CDR3 in DNA: TGTGCCAGCAGTAGGCAGGGGGATGGCTACACCTTC. Protein product: CASSRQGDGYTF.

A remark on this clone: Different DNA sequences within this sample yield the same CDR3. This chain uses TRBV30 with TRBJ1-5; 9 nucleotides agree with TRBD1. This CDR3 comprises 13 residues. Trimming cost V 3 bases and J 4 bases; bases outside gene matches: 1. Germline V CDR1 and CDR2: GTSNPN, SVGIG (reference sequence). The CDR3 loop is CAWSGQGNQPQHF. DNA for the CDR3: TGTGCCTGGAGCGGACAGGGGAATCAGCCCCAGCATTTT.

The chain carries TRBV7-9 and TRBJ2-1; 8 bases agree with TRBD2. With V trimmed by 5 bases and J by 8 bases, 14 bases remained unmatched. CDR1 and CDR2 from the germline V gene are SEHNR and FQNEAQ (reference sequence). The CDR3 length is 16 residues. The CDR3 DNA reads as TGTGCCAGCAGCCCATGGTCGGGACTAGTCTTTCATGAGCAGTTCTTC. Its translation: CASSPWSGLVFHEQFF.

V and J are TRBV7-9 and TRBJ1-4, with 8 positions matching TRBD1. The ends lost 5 bases at V and 12 bases at J; junction bases unmatched: 14. Germline V gives CDR1 SEHNR, CDR2 FQNEAQ (reference sequence). CDR3 length: 15 residues. In DNA, the CDR3 is TGTGCCAGCAGCCACGCAGGGGGCAAAGAGGGAGAACTGTTTTTT. Translating it yields CASSHAGGKEGELFF. The variable domain in full, completed from reference TRBV7-9 and TRBJ1-4, reads DTGVSQNPRHKITKRGQNVTFRCDPISEHNRLYWYRQTLGQGPEFLTYFQNEAQLEKSRLLSDRFSAERPKGSFSTLEIQRTEQGDSAMYLCASSHAGGKEGELFFGSGTQLSVL.

This chain uses TRBV9 with TRBJ2-5; 7 bases are a match to TRBD2. This CDR3 comprises 14 residues. Germline values: CDR1 SGDLS, CDR2 YYNGEE. V gave up 4 bases and J gave up 0 bases; unmatched junction bases: 3. The CDR3 DNA sequence: TGTGCCAGCAGCCAACTAGCGCACCAAGAGACCCAGTACTTC. It specifies CASSQLAHQETQYF.

The chain links TRBV4-3 to TRBJ2-5; 11 bases agree with TRBD2. V shed 1 base, J shed 5 bases, and the junction held 9 bases outside the gene matches. The CDR3 has 17 amino acids. CDR1 and CDR2 (germline): LGHNA, YSLEER. The CDR3 sequence: CASSQVPSGGIGETQYF. The CDR3 DNA sequence: TGCGCCAGCAGCCAAGTACCTAGCGGGGGGATCGGGGAGACCCAGTACTTC.